There are many counts of the clone carrying this T cell receptor (beta chain). The data derive from a study of early T cells in non-severe SARS-CoV-2 infection. Germline values: CDR1 MNHEY, CDR2 SVGAGI. V shed 2 bases and J shed 0 bases, with 23 bases lying between them. This CDR3 contains 19 residues. Unique molecular identifiers tagged individual cDNA molecules. TCRdb re-analysed the 5' RACE reads in MiXCR, keeping a single row per CDR3 protein. The table shows 20,000 to 25,000 distinct CDR3 sequences, with 4% occurring only once. The sample comprised whole blood. The clonotype comes from an adult who was a healthcare worker with PCR-confirmed SARS-CoV-2 infection or an uninfected control (not recorded which). This rearrangement joins TRBV6-5 to TRBJ2-7, with D perhaps matching TRBD2 (7 bases). The CDR3 nucleotides are TGTGCCAGCAGTTACGGGGGTCCCGGGGGGCCTCTGAGCTCCTACGAGCAGTACTTC. Amino acids: CASSYGGPGGPLSSYEQYF.